A single sample is the source of the 9 T cell receptor beta chains below, sequenced in a study of blood T cells in healthy people across ages. Combining a sample-barcoded 5' primer with a J-beta primer mix, a second PCR ran for about 6 to 12 cycles. One entry per CDR3 protein, called by TCRdb with MiXCR from the 5' RACE reads. The sample lists about 1,400,000 distinct CDR3 sequences, approximately 40% seen once, with 7% to 9% in the top ten. Material for sequencing was blood. The receptors originated from a woman under 30 in good health.

This clonotype was observed a few times. The CDR3 reads CASTTRAGGGSYEQYF. The CDR3 DNA follows: TGTGCCAGCACCACACGAGCGGGAGGGGGGTCCTACGAGCAGTACTTC. This sequence joins TRBV12-3 or TRBV12-4 and TRBJ2-7; 10 nucleotides match TRBD2. The CDR3 has 16 amino acids. Germline trimming cut 7 bases from V and 1 base from J; bases unmatched to any gene: 10.

V and J are TRBV12-3 or TRBV12-4 and TRBJ2-7; D may be TRBD2 (6 bases). The J call may not be correct, given that the DNA end is closer to TRBJ2-5. There are 13 residues in the CDR3. The CDR3 loop is CASRIGTVETQYF. The CDR3 region has the DNA TGTGCCAGCAGGATTGGGACTGTGGAGACCCAGTACTTC.

A few counts support this clonotype. The CDR3 DNA reads TGTGCCAGCAGCTGGGACGCAGCCTCGATCTCTGGGGCCAACGTCCTGACTTTC. Amino acids: CASSWDAASISGANVLTF. This chain connects TRBV12-3 or TRBV12-4 to TRBJ2-6, with D possibly called TRBD1 or TRBD2 (5 bases each). The length of the CDR3 is 18 residues. Trimming cost V 6 bases and J 0 bases, with 18 bases left between them.

The genes are TRBV6-1 and TRBJ2-1; 7 nucleotides line up with TRBD2. Trimming cost V 9 bases and J 0 bases; bases outside gene matches: 14. Per germline, CDR1 MNHNS and CDR2 SASEGT. The CDR3 spans 17 residues. CDR3 residues: CASSGGRPLVSYNEQFF. CDR3 coding DNA: TGTGCCAGTTCCGGGGGGAGGCCGTTGGTCTCCTACAATGAGCAGTTCTTC.

This clonotype was observed a handful of times. The V gene is TRBV12-3 or TRBV12-4, the J gene TRBJ2-3; D perhaps matches TRBD2 (5 bases). The CDR3 runs to 14 residues. V lost 7 bases and J 6 bases, leaving 17 bases between the germline ends. The CDR3 loop is CASTHRPGLDTQYF. In DNA, the CDR3 is TGTGCCAGCACTCATCGGCCGGGGTTGGATACGCAGTATTTT.

This clonotype was counted only a few times. The gene calls are TRBV2 and TRBJ2-3, with 10 bases matching TRBD2. Germline trimming cut 8 bases from V and 2 bases from J; bases unmatched to any gene: 10. Per the germline V gene, CDR1 is SNHLY and CDR2 is FYNNEI. This CDR3 region has 16 residues. This chain's CDR3 is CASGGASGSNTDTQYF. The CDR3 coding sequence is TGTGCCAGCGGAGGGGCTAGCGGGAGTAACACAGATACGCAGTATTTT.

This clonotype was seen a few times. The J gene is TRBJ2-1, the V gene TRBV20-1; 11 positions agree with TRBD2. This CDR3 spans 14 amino acids. Germline V gives CDR1 DFQATT, CDR2 SNEGSKA (reference sequence). Trimming removed 4 bases from V and 5 bases from J; junction bases left unmatched: 4. CDR3 protein: CSATGTSGNNEQFF. The CDR3 nucleotides read TGCAGTGCTACCGGGACTAGCGGCAACAATGAGCAGTTCTTC.

This clonotype was counted a few times. Here the CDR3 reads CAITGTGPYEQYF. The CDR3 coding sequence is TGTGCCATCACCGGGACAGGGCCCTACGAGCAGTACTTC. The chain couples TRBV10-3 to TRBJ2-7; 9 bases map to TRBD1. V was pared by 7 bases and J by 2 bases, with 3 bases of the junction left unmatched. The CDR3 covers 13 residues. Per germline, CDR1 ENHRY and CDR2 SYGVKD.

The chain joins TRBV5-1 to TRBJ2-2; 8 bases fit TRBD2. V was clipped by 5 bases and J by 0 bases; unmatched bases: 3. Germline CDR1 reads SGHRS; CDR2 reads YFSETQ. The CDR3 has 15 amino acids. In DNA form, the CDR3 reads TGCGCCAGCAGTACGGGGGGGACGAACACCGGGGAGCTGTTTTTT. Translated, it gives CASSTGGTNTGELFF.